The TCR beta chain under discussion was sequenced for a study of T cells in Graves' hyperthyroidism and ophthalmopathy. What was amplified from RNA transcripts were TCR beta CDR3 regions. In the first-round RT-PCR of the TCR CDR3, the HTBI primer set was used. TCRdb called the multiplex PCR reads again in MiXCR, with one record for every CDR3 protein. The table records under 350,000 distinct CDR3 sequences, about an eighth of them present only once. Only a few counts were recorded for this clonotype. What was sequenced was blood. This receptor was taken from a woman in her twenties or thirties with Graves' hyperthyroidism that later progressed to Graves' ophthalmopathy.

CDR3 residues: CSARGGDRGFNEQFF. CDR3 in DNA: TGCAGTGCTAGGGGGGGGGACAGGGGGTTTAATGAGCAGTTCTTC. V gene TRBV20-1 combines with J gene TRBJ2-1; 11 nucleotides align to TRBD1. The trim removed 3 bases at V and 7 bases at J, leaving 8 bases unmatched. The CDR3 sequence is 15 residues long. Germline values: CDR1 DFQATT, CDR2 SNEGSKA (reference sequence).